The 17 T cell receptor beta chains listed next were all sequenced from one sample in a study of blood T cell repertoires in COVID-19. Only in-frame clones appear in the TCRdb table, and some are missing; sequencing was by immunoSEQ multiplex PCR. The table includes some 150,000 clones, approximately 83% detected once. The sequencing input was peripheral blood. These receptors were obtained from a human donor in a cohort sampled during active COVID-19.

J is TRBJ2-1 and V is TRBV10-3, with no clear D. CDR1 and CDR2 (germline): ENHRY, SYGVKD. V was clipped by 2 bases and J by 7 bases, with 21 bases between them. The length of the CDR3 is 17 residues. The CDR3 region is CAISEPKIAGRLNEQFF. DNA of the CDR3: TGTGCCATCAGTGAGCCCAAGATCGCCGGTCGATTAAATGAGCAGTTCTTC.

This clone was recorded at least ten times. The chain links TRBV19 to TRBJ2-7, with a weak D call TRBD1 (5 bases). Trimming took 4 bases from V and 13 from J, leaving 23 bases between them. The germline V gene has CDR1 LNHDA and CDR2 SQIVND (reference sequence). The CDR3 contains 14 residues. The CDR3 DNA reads TGTGCCAGTAGTACGGACACCCGCCGGTTCCCTTTATACTTC. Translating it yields CASSTDTRRFPLYF. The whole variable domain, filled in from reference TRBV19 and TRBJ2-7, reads DGGITQSPKYLFRKEGQNVTLSCEQNLNHDAMYWYRQDPGQGLRLIYYSQIVNDFQKGDIAEGYSVSREKKESFPLTVTSAQKNPTAFYLCASSTDTRRFPLYFGPGTRLTVT.

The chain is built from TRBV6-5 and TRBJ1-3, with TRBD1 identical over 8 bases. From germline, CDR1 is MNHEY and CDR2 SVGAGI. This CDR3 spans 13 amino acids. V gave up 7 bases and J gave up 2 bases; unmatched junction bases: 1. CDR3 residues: CASKQGAGNTIYF. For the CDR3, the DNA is TGTGCCAGCAAACAGGGGGCTGGAAACACCATATATTTT.

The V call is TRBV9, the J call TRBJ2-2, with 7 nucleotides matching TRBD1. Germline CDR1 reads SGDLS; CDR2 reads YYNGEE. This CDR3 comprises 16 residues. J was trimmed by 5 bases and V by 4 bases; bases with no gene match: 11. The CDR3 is CASSRPWGQSTGELFF. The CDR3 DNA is TGTGCCAGCAGCCGCCCGTGGGGACAGTCTACCGGGGAGCTGTTTTTT.

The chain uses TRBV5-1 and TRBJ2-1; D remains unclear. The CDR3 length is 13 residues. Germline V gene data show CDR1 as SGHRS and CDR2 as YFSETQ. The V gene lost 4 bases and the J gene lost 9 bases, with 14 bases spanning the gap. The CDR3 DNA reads TGCGCCAGCAGCCCCCTCATTTCCGGTGAGCAGTTCTTC. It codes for CASSPLISGEQFF. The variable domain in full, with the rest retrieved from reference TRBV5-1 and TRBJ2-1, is KAGVTQTPRYLIKTRGQQVTLSCSPISGHRSVSWYQQTPGQGLQFLFEYFSETQRNKGNFPGRFSGRQFSNSRSEMNVSTLELGDSALYLCASSPLISGEQFFGPGTRLTVL.

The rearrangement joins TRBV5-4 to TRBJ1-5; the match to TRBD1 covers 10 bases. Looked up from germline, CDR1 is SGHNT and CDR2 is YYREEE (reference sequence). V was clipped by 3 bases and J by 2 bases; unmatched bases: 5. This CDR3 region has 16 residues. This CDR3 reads CASSSSGTGGNQPQHF. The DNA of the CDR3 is TGTGCCAGCAGCTCCTCCGGGACAGGGGGCAATCAGCCCCAGCATTTT.

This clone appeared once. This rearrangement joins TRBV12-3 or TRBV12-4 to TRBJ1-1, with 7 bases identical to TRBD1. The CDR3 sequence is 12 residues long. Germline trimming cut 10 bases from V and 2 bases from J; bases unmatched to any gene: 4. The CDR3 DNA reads TGTGCCACCAGACAGGGTAACACTGAAGCTTTCTTT. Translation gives CATRQGNTEAFF.

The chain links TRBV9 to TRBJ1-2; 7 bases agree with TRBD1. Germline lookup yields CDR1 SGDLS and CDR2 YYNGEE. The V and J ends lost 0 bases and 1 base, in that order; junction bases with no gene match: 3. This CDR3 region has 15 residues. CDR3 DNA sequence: TGTGCCAGCAGCGTAGAGGCAGGGGGTAACTATGGCTACACCTTC. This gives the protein CASSVEAGGNYGYTF.

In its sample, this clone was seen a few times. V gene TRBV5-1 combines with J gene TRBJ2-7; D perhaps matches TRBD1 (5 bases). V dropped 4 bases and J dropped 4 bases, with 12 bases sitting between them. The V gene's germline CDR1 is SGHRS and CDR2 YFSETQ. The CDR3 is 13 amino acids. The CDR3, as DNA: TGCGCCAGCAGCCCCGTGGGGCAGTACGAGCAGTACTTC. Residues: CASSPVGQYEQYF.

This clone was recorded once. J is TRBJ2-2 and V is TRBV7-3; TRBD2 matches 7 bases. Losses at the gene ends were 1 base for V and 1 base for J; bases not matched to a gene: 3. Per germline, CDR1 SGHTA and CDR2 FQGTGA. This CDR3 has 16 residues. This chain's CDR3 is CASSLIGGGNTGELFF. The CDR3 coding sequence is TGTGCCAGCAGCTTAATCGGCGGGGGGAACACCGGGGAGCTGTTTTTT.

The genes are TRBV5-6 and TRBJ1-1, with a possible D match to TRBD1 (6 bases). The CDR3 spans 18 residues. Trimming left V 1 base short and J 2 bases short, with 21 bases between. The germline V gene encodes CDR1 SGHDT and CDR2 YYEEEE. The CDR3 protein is CASSLRGGIGAVNTEAFF. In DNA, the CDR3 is TGTGCCAGCAGCTTGAGGGGGGGGATAGGGGCCGTAAACACTGAAGCTTTCTTT.

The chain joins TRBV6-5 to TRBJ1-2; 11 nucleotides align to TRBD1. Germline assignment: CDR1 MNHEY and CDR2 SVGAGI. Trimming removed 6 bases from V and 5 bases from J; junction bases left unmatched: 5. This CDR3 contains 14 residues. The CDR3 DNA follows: TGTGCCAGCAGGGGGACAGGGGGGAAGTATGGCTACACCTTC. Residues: CASRGTGGKYGYTF.

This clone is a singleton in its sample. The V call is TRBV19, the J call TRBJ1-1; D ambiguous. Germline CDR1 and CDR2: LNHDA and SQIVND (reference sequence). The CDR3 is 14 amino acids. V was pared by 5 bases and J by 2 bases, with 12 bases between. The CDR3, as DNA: TGTGCCAGTAGTCCCATTCCGGTCAACACTGAAGCTTTCTTT. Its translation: CASSPIPVNTEAFF.

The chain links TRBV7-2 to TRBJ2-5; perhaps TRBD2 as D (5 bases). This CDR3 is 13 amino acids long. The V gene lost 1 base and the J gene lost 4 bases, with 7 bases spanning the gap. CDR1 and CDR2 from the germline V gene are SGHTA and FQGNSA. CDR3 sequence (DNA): TGTGCCAGCAGCTTAGGAGGGCGAGAGACCCAGTACTTC. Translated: CASSLGGRETQYF. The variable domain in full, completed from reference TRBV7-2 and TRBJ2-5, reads GAGVSQSPSNKVTEKGKDVELRCDPISGHTALYWYRQSLGQGLEFLIYFQGNSAPDKSGLPSDRFSAERTGGSVSTLTIQRTQQEDSAVYLCASSLGGRETQYFGPGTRLLVL.

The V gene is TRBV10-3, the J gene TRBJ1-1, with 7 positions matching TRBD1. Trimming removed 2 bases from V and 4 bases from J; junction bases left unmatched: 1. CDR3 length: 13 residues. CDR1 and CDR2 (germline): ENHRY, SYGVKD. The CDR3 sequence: CAISEDRVTEAFF. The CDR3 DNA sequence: TGTGCCATCAGTGAGGACAGGGTCACTGAAGCTTTCTTT.

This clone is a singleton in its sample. The DNA for the CDR3 is TGTGCCAGCTCTCGTGCCGGGACTAGCGGATACAATGAGCAGTTCTTC. Its translation is CASSRAGTSGYNEQFF. The rearrangement uses TRBV18 and TRBJ2-1; 11 positions match TRBD2. Unmatched junction bases numbered 8, after V lost 6 bases and J lost 4 bases. Germline CDR1 KGHSH, CDR2 LQKENI. The CDR3 extends over 16 amino acids.

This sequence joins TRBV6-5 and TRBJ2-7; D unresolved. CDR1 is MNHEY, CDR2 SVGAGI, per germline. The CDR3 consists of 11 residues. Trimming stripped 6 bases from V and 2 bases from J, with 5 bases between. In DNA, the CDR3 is TGTGCCAGCAGCCAGACCTACGAGCAGTACTTC. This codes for CASSQTYEQYF.